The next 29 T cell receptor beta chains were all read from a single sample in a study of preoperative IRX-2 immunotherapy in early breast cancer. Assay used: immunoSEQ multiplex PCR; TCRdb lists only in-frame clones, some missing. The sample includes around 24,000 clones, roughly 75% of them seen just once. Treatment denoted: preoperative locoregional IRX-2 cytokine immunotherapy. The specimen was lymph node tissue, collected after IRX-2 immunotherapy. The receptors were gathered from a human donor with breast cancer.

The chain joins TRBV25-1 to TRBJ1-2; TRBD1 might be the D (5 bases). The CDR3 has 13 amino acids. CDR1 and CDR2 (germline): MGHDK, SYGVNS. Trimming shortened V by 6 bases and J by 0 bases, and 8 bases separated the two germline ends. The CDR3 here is CASRGGANYGYTF. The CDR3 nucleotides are TGTGCCAGCAGGGGGGGAGCTAACTATGGCTACACCTTC.

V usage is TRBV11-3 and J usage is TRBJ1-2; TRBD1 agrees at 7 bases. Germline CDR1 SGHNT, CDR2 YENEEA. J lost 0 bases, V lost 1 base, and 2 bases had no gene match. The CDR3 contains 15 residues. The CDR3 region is CASSLGTGANYGYTF. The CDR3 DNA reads TGTGCCAGCAGCTTAGGGACAGGTGCTAACTATGGCTACACCTTC.

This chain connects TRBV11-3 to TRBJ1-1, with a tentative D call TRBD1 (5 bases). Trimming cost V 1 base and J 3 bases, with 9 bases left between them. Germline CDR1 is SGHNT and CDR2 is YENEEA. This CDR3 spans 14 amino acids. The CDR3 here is CASSLGSGYTEAFF. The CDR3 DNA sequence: TGTGCCAGCAGCTTAGGGTCAGGGTACACTGAAGCTTTCTTT.

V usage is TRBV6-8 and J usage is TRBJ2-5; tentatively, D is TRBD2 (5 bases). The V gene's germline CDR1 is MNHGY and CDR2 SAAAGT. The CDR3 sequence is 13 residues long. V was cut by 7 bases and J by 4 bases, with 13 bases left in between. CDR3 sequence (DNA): TGTGCCAGCACATCAGAGGGAACAGAGACCCAGTACTTC. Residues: CASTSEGTETQYF.

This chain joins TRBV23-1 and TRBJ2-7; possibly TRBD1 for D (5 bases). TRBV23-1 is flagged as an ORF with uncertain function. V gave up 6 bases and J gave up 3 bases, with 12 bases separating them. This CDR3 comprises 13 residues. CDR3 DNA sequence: TGCGCCAGCAGCATTAGCAGGGACTACGAGCAGTACTTC. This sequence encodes CASSISRDYEQYF.

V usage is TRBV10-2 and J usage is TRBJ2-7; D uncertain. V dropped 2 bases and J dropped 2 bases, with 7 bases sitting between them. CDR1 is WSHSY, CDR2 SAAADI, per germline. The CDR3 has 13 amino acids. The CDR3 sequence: CASSEKGTYEQYF. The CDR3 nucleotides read TGCGCCAGCAGTGAGAAGGGTACCTACGAGCAGTACTTC.

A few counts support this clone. In DNA, the CDR3 is TGTGCCAGCAGCTCGGGACCCAAGGGATTAGATACGCAGTATTTT. Residues: CASSSGPKGLDTQYF. The chain carries TRBV11-3 and TRBJ2-3, with D perhaps being TRBD1 or TRBD2 (5 bases each). This CDR3 has 15 residues. CDR1 and CDR2 from the germline V gene are SGHNT and YENEEA. V lost 4 bases, J lost 5 bases, and 16 bases lay in between.

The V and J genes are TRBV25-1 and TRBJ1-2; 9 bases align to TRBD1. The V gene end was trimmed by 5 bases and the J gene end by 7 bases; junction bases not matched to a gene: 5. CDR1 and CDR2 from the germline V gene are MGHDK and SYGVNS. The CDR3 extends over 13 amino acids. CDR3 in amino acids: CASSIQGAIGYTF. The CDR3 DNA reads TGTGCCAGCAGTATACAGGGGGCGATTGGCTACACCTTC.

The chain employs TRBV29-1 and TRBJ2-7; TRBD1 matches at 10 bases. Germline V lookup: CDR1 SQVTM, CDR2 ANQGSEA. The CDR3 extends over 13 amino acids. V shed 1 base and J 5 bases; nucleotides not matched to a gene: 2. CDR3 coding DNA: TGCAGCGTTGAAGGACAGGGGGCCAACGAGCAGTACTTC. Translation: CSVEGQGANEQYF.

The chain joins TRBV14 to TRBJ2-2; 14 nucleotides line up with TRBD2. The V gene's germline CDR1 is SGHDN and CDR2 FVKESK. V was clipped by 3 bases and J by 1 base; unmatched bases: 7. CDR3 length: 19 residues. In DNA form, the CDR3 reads TGTGCCAGCAGCCAGGGACTAGCGGGAGACGGATGGAACACCGGGGAGCTGTTTTTT. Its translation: CASSQGLAGDGWNTGELFF.

The CDR3: CASGQRQGTGGGYTF. DNA for the CDR3: TGTGCCAGCGGCCAACGACAGGGGACGGGAGGCGGCTACACCTTC. The chain has TRBV6-8 and TRBJ1-2; 8 bases fit TRBD1. CDR3 size: 15 residues. From germline, CDR1 is MNHGY and CDR2 SAAAGT. The V segment lost 8 bases and the J segment 8 bases; nucleotides outside the gene matches: 16.

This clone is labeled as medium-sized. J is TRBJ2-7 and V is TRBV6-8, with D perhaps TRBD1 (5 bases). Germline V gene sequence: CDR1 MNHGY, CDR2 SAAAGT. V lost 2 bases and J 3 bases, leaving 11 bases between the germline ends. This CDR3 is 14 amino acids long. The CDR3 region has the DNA TGTGCCAGCAGTTACCGAAGACAGTTCTACGAGCAGTACTTC. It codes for CASSYRRQFYEQYF.

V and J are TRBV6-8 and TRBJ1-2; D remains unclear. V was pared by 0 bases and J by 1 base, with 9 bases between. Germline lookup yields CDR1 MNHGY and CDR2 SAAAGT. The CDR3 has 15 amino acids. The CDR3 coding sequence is TGTGCCAGCAGTTACTCAGGCAGAGATAACTATGGCTACACCTTC. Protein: CASSYSGRDNYGYTF.

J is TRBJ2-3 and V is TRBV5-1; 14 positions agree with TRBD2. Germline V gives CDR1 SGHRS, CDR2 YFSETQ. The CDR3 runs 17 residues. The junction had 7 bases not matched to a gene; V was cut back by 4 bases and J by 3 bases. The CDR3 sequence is CASSSWTSGRRTDTQYF. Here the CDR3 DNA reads TGCGCCAGCAGCAGTTGGACTAGCGGGAGGAGGACAGATACGCAGTATTTT.

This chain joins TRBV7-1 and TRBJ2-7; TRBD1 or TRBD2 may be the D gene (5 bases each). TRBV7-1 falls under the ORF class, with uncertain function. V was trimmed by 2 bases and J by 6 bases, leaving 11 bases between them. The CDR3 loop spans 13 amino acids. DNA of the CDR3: TGTGCCAGCAGCTCAAGGGGAGAAACCGAGCAGTACTTC. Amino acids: CASSSRGETEQYF.

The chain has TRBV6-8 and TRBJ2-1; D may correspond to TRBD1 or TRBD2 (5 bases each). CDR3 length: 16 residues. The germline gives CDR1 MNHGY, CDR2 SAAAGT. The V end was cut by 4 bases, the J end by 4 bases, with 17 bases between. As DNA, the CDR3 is TGTGCCAGCAGTTCCGACCCGGGGACGAAATACAATGAGCAGTTCTTC. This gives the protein CASSSDPGTKYNEQFF.

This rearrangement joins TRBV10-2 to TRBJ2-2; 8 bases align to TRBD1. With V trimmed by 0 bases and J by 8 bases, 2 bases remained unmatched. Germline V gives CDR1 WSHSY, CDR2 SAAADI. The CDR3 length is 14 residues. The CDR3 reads CASSESDRAGELFF. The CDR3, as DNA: TGCGCCAGCAGTGAGTCGGACAGGGCTGGGGAGCTGTTTTTT.

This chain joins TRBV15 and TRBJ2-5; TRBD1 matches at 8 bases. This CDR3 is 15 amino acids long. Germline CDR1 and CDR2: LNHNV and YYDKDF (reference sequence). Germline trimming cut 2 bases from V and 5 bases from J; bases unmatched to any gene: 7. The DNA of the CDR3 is TGTGCCACCAGCAGACGCGGACAGGGTGGCGAGACCCAGTACTTC. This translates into CATSRRGQGGETQYF.

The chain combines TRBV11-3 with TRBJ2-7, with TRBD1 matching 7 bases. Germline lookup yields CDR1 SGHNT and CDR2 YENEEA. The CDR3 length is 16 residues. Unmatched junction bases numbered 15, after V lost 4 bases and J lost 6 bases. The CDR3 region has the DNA TGTGCCAGCAGCTCATATTCCGGGACAGAGGCTTTCGAGCAGTACTTC. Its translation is CASSSYSGTEAFEQYF.

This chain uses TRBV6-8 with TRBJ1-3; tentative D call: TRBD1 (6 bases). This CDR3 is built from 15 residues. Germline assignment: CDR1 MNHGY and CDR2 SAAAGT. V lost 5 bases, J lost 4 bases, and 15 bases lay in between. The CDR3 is CASSRSTGTGNTIYF. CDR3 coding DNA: TGTGCCAGCAGTCGATCGACAGGCACCGGAAACACCATATATTTT.

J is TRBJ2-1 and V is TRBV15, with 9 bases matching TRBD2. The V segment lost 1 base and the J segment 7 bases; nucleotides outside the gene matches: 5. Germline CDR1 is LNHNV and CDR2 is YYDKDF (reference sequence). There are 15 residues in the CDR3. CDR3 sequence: CATSRGDSGGNEQFF. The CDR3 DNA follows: TGTGCCACCAGCAGAGGAGATAGCGGGGGAAATGAGCAGTTCTTC.

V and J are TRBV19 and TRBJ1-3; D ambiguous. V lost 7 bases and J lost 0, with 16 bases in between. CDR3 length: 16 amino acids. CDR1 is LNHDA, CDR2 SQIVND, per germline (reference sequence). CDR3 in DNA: TGTGCCAGTAAACCTCTCGACCGAGACTCTGGAAACACCATATATTTT. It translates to CASKPLDRDSGNTIYF. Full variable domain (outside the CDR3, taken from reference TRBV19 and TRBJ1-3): DGGITQSPKYLFRKEGQNVTLSCEQNLNHDAMYWYRQDPGQGLRLIYYSQIVNDFQKGDIAEGYSVSREKKESFPLTVTSAQKNPTAFYLCASKPLDRDSGNTIYFGEGSWLTVV.

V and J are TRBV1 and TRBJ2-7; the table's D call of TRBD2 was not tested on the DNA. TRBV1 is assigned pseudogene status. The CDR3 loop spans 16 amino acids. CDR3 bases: TGCGCCAGCAGCCAAGTTCTAGCGGACCGCTCCTACGAGCAGTACTTC. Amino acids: CASSQVLADRSYEQYF.

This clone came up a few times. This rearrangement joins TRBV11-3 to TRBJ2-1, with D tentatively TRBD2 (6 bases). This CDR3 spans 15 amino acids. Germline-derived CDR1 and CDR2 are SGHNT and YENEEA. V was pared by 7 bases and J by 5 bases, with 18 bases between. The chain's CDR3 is CASIPESGWNNEQFF. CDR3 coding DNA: TGTGCCAGCATCCCCGAGAGCGGGTGGAACAATGAGCAGTTCTTC.

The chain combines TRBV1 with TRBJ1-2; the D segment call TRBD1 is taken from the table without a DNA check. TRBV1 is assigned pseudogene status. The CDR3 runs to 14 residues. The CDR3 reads CASSQGRQDYGYTF. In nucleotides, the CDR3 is TGCGCCAGCAGCCAAGGGAGACAGGACTATGGCTACACCTTC.

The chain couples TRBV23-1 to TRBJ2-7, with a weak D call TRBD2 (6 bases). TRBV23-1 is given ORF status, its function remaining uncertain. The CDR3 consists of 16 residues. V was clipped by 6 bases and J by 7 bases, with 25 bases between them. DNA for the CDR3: TGCGCCAGCAGCTTCGCGGCCGGGGCGGGGACGCGGGAGCAGTACTTC. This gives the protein CASSFAAGAGTREQYF.

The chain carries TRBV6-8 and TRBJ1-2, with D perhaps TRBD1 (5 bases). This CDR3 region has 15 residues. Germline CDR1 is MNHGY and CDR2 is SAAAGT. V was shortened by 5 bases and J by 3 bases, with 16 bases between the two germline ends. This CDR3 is CASSPIRGVDYGYTF. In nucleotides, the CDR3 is TGTGCCAGCAGTCCGATACGAGGGGTAGACTATGGCTACACCTTC.

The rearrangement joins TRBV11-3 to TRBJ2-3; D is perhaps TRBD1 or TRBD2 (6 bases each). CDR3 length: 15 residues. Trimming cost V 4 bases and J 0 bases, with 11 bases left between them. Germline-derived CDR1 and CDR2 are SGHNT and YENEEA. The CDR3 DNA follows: TGTGCCAGCAGCTCCCGAGGGGGGAGCACAGATACGCAGTATTTT. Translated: CASSSRGGSTDTQYF.

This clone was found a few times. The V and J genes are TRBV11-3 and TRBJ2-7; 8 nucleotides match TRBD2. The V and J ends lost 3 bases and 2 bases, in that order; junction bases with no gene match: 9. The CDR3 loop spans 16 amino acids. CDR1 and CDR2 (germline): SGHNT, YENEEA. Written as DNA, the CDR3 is TGTGCCAGCAGCTTTGTAGGTAGCGGGATTCCCTACGAGCAGTACTTC. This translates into CASSFVGSGIPYEQYF. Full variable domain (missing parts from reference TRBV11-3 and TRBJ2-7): EAGVVQSPRYKIIEKKQPVAFWCNPISGHNTLYWYLQNLGQGPELLIRYENEEAVDDSQLPKDRFSAERLKGVDSTLKIQPAELGDSAVYLCASSFVGSGIPYEQYFGPGTRLTVT.